The T cell receptor (beta chain) described here comes from a study of monozygotic twins with inflammatory bowel disease. Study-level points and caveats: Differing T cell subtypes remained indistinguishable. Among IBD patients, fewer clonotypes were shared with others than among healthy twins, especially with disease activity. Treatment differences in immunosuppression may have added variability to the repertoires of patients.

CDR1 is MGHRA, CDR2 YSYEKL, per germline. The CDR3 is 14 amino acids. In the case of this clonotype: Its cognate antigen is unknown.

Following a re-call of the 5' RACE reads, TCRdb has one entry per CDR3 protein and lacks DNA. The sample table sets out approximately 400,000 distinct CDR3 sequences. The specimen was blood. This clonotype was obtained from a human donor with ulcerative colitis or Crohn's disease, or a healthy co-twin of an affected twin (not recorded which). V usage is TRBV4-1 and J usage is TRBJ2-7; the D call from TCRdb, TRBD2, cannot be confirmed without DNA. Here the CDR3 reads CASSQGGLSYEQYF.